This passage covers 26 T cell receptor beta chains from one sample sequenced in a study of cytomegalovirus exposure and HLA in healthy donors. Primers included in the PCR were 60 Vbeta and 13 Jbeta primers. Profiled with immunoSEQ multiplex PCR; TCRdb holds only in-frame clones, not every one. The sample lists 100,000 or so clones; about 68% were seen once. The sequencing input was PBMCs. Receptors were obtained from a male donor in good health and CMV-seropositive.

In this sample, this clone turned up a few times. The CDR3 protein is CASSRPGQGYTEAFF. For the CDR3, the DNA is TGTGCCAGCAGTCGACCGGGACAGGGGTACACTGAAGCTTTCTTT. The chain links TRBV6-6 to TRBJ1-1, with TRBD1 identical over 10 bases. Germline loops: CDR1 MNHNY, CDR2 SVGAGI (reference sequence). J gave up 3 bases and V 5 bases, and 6 bases lay outside the gene matches. The CDR3 has 15 residues.

The chain has TRBV9 and TRBJ2-5, with D possibly TRBD1 on 6 matching bases. Germline lookup yields CDR1 SGDLS and CDR2 YYNGEE. The CDR3 runs 15 residues. V dropped 0 bases and J dropped 2 bases, with 11 bases sitting between them. The CDR3 coding sequence is TGTGCCAGCAGCGTAGCTCCGGACAGTCAAGAGACCCAGTACTTC. It is translated as CASSVAPDSQETQYF.

The chain couples TRBV29-1 to TRBJ2-3; D is perhaps TRBD1 (6 bases). V was cut by 1 base and J by 5 bases, with 13 bases left in between. The CDR3 consists of 14 residues. The germline gives CDR1 SQVTM, CDR2 ANQGSEA. This CDR3 reads CSVEGTAFGDTQYF. CDR3 DNA: TGCAGCGTTGAAGGGACAGCCTTCGGAGATACGCAGTATTTT.

For the CDR3, the DNA is TGTGCCAGCAGGCCCCCGGGACAGGGGGCAGGGTCACCCCTCCACTTT. It codes for CASRPPGQGAGSPLHF. The gene calls are TRBV25-1 and TRBJ1-6, with TRBD1 matching 12 bases. CDR3 length: 16 residues. CDR1 and CDR2 (germline): MGHDK, SYGVNS. J gave up 10 bases and V 6 bases, and 10 bases lay outside the gene matches.

This chain uses TRBV29-1 with TRBJ2-7, with 9 bases fitting TRBD1. The CDR3 has 13 amino acids. J was trimmed by 4 bases and V by 4 bases; bases with no gene match: 5. Germline V CDR1 and CDR2: SQVTM, ANQGSEA. This chain's CDR3 is CSVGRTGAYEQYF. CDR3 DNA: TGCAGCGTTGGCCGGACAGGGGCATACGAGCAGTACTTC.

The chain links TRBV5-1 to TRBJ1-2; 12 bases match TRBD1. Germline V CDR1 and CDR2: SGHRS, YFSETQ. J gave up 6 bases and V 3 bases, and 12 bases lay outside the gene matches. The CDR3 covers 17 residues. The CDR3, as DNA: TGCGCCAGCAGCTATACCACCCCGGGACAGGGGGCGGATGGCTACACCTTC. It translates to CASSYTTPGQGADGYTF. Supplemented by reference TRBV5-1 and TRBJ1-2, the full variable domain reads KAGVTQTPRYLIKTRGQQVTLSCSPISGHRSVSWYQQTPGQGLQFLFEYFSETQRNKGNFPGRFSGRQFSNSRSEMNVSTLELGDSALYLCASSYTTPGQGADGYTFGSGTRLTVV.

V gene TRBV5-1 combines with J gene TRBJ2-7; 7 nucleotides match TRBD1. J lost 7 bases, V lost 2 bases, and 12 bases had no gene match. Germline V gene lookup returns CDR1 SGHRS and CDR2 YFSETQ. The CDR3 is 15 amino acids. CDR3 region: CASSFPGQMGLEQYF. CDR3 nucleotides: TGCGCCAGCAGCTTTCCGGGACAGATGGGGTTGGAGCAGTACTTC.

By sample fraction, this clone is medium-sized. The chain employs TRBV5-6 and TRBJ1-1, with D perhaps matching TRBD1 (5 bases). Germline values: CDR1 SGHDT, CDR2 YYEEEE. Trimming removed 4 bases from V and 7 bases from J, with 8 bases in between. The length of the CDR3 is 11 residues. The CDR3 region has the DNA TGTGCCAGCAGCGCTCAGGGTGAAGCTTTCTTT. It encodes CASSAQGEAFF.

The rearrangement uses TRBV11-2 and TRBJ2-1, with 10 bases fitting TRBD1. Germline lookup yields CDR1 SGHAT and CDR2 FQNNGV. This CDR3 contains 14 residues. V gave up 4 bases and J gave up 9 bases; unmatched junction bases: 6. CDR3 DNA: TGTGCCAGCAGCTCGGACAGGGGGGAAGCTGAGCAGTTCTTC. Protein: CASSSDRGEAEQFF.

The gene calls are TRBV18 and TRBJ1-2; 8 bases are shared with TRBD1. CDR1 and CDR2 (germline): KGHSH, LQKENI. V gave up 3 bases and J gave up 7 bases; unmatched junction bases: 10. The CDR3 length is 15 residues. For the CDR3, the DNA is TGTGCCAGCTCACCCGTGGAAACAGGGGGTCGTGGCTACACCTTC. It translates to CASSPVETGGRGYTF. Combining the CDR3 with reference TRBV18 and TRBJ1-2 gives the whole variable domain NAGVMQNPRHLVRRRGQEARLRCSPMKGHSHVYWYRQLPEEGLKFMVYLQKENIIDESGMPKERFSAEFPKEGPSILRIQQVVRGDSAAYFCASSPVETGGRGYTFGSGTRLTVV.

This rearrangement joins TRBV12-2 to TRBJ1-6; the D segment call TRBD1 is taken from the table without a DNA check. TRBV12-2 is a pseudogene locus. The CDR3 has 15 amino acids. CDR3 loop: CASRLGQGLNSPLHF. In DNA form, the CDR3 reads TGTGCAAGTCGCTTGGGACAGGGCTTGAATTCACCCCTCCACTTT.

The chain is built from TRBV4-2 and TRBJ2-7, with TRBD2 as a possible D gene (6 bases). V lost 0 bases to trimming and J lost 0 bases, with 12 bases between them. CDR1 is LGHNA and CDR2 is YNFKEQ in the germline V gene. The CDR3 has 16 amino acids. CDR3 amino acids: CASSQDGSGSSYEQYF. The CDR3 DNA is TGTGCCAGCAGCCAAGATGGGTCCGGGAGCTCCTACGAGCAGTACTTC.

The chain links TRBV28 to TRBJ1-1; D possibly corresponds to TRBD1 (5 bases). Trimming took off 4 bases at V and 0 bases at J, with 18 bases between the two ends. CDR3 size: 17 residues. Germline V gene data show CDR1 as MDHEN and CDR2 as SYDVKM. As DNA, the CDR3 is TGTGCCAGCAGTTCCCCACCCCCGACAGCCATGAACACTGAAGCTTTCTTT. Amino acids: CASSSPPPTAMNTEAFF.

The chain links TRBV4-1 to TRBJ2-2, with D perhaps matching TRBD2 (5 bases). The CDR3 extends over 14 amino acids. V lost 3 bases and J 9 bases, leaving 14 bases between the germline ends. Germline-derived CDR1 and CDR2 are MGHRA and YSYEKL. The CDR3 nucleotides are TGCGCCAGCAGCCACTGGCTAGCTCCCCGGGAGCTGTTTTTT. Protein: CASSHWLAPRELFF.

This chain joins TRBV30 and TRBJ2-7; tentatively, D is TRBD1 (5 bases). CDR1 GTSNPN and CDR2 SVGIG come from the germline V gene (reference sequence). V lost 1 base and J lost 4, with 5 bases in between. The CDR3 sequence is 11 residues long. The CDR3 protein is CAWSDRYEQYF. DNA of the CDR3: TGTGCCTGGAGTGACAGGTACGAGCAGTACTTC.

J is TRBJ1-5 and V is TRBV7-2; TRBD1 aligns across 7 bases. Trimming took 3 bases from V and 5 from J; bases not matched to a gene: 4. Germline CDR1 is SGHTA and CDR2 is FQGNSA. CDR3 size: 14 residues. The CDR3 DNA sequence: TGTGCCAGCAGCTTTGGACAGGACTATCAGCCCCAGCATTTT. Protein product: CASSFGQDYQPQHF.

This clone has more than one count but fewer than ten. The chain joins TRBV30 to TRBJ2-7; D possibly corresponds to TRBD2 (5 bases). The length of the CDR3 is 15 residues. Between the trimmed V and J ends, which lost 1 base and 2 bases, there was a span of 15 bases. Germline values: CDR1 GTSNPN, CDR2 SVGIG (reference sequence). CDR3 sequence (DNA): TGTGCCTGGAGTGAACTCTTCGGGGTAGCCTACGAGCAGTACTTC. Its protein product is CAWSELFGVAYEQYF.

This clone was counted once. J is TRBJ1-6 and V is TRBV5-6, with 9 bases fitting TRBD1. CDR1 and CDR2 from the germline V gene are SGHDT and YYEEEE. The CDR3 loop spans 15 amino acids. Unmatched junction bases numbered 1, after V lost 2 bases and J lost 4 bases. The CDR3 region has the DNA TGTGCCAGCAGCTTTGACAGGGGGTATAATTCACCCCTCCACTTT. Its translation: CASSFDRGYNSPLHF. The full variable domain, completed using reference TRBV5-6 and TRBJ1-6, is DAGVTQSPTHLIKTRGQQVTLRCSPKSGHDTVSWYQQALGQGPQFIFQYYEEEERQRGNFPDRFSGHQFPNYSSELNVNALLLGDSALYLCASSFDRGYNSPLHFGNGTRLTVT.

Only one count was recorded for this clone. The chain uses TRBV6-5 and TRBJ1-6; D unresolved. CDR1 is MNHEY and CDR2 is SVGAGI in the germline V gene. The CDR3 runs to 13 residues. Trimming stripped 6 bases from V and 10 bases from J, with 13 bases between. The CDR3 loop reads CASSRTRVSPLHF. The CDR3 region has the DNA TGTGCCAGCAGCCGCACTAGAGTCTCACCCCTCCACTTT.

This chain connects TRBV5-1 to TRBJ1-1; TRBD1 matches 10 bases. From germline, CDR1 is SGHRS and CDR2 YFSETQ. Trimming took 3 bases from V and 4 from J; bases not matched to a gene: 3. The CDR3 loop spans 14 amino acids. The CDR3 sequence is CASSSGTGATEAFF. The CDR3 DNA reads as TGCGCCAGCAGCTCCGGGACAGGGGCCACTGAAGCTTTCTTT.

This sequence joins TRBV7-3 and TRBJ2-3, with 11 bases matching TRBD2. V was pared by 5 bases and J by 4 bases, with 14 bases of the junction left unmatched. CDR3 length equals 18 residues. Germline V gene lookup returns CDR1 SGHTA and CDR2 FQGTGA. The CDR3 loop is CASSPWGTSGGRADTQYF. The CDR3 coding sequence is TGTGCCAGCAGCCCCTGGGGCACTAGCGGGGGTCGGGCAGATACGCAGTATTTT.

V is TRBV25-1 and J is TRBJ1-3, with unresolved D. Germline V gene sequence: CDR1 MGHDK, CDR2 SYGVNS. V was clipped by 4 bases and J by 4 bases, with 5 bases between them. This CDR3 spans 12 amino acids. This CDR3 reads CASSAPGNTIYF. CDR3 nucleotides: TGTGCCAGCAGTGCTCCCGGAAACACCATATATTTT.

DNA for the CDR3: TGTGCCAGCAGTGAACAGTCCTCCTACAATGAGCAGTTCTTC. This sequence encodes CASSEQSSYNEQFF. The rearrangement uses TRBV6-1 and TRBJ2-1; no reliable D call. The CDR3 spans 14 residues. V was cut by 2 bases and J by 0 bases, with 5 bases left in between. Germline V gives CDR1 MNHNS, CDR2 SASEGT.

In its sample, this clone was seen once. The V call is TRBV29-1, the J call TRBJ1-1; 8 nucleotides align to TRBD1. CDR1 SQVTM and CDR2 ANQGSEA come from the germline V gene. Trimming at V came to 6 bases and at J to 4 bases, leaving 10 bases not matched to a gene. The CDR3 is 14 residues long. In DNA, the CDR3 is TGCAGCGTCATAACAGGGGGTTGGGGCACTGAAGCTTTCTTT. Its translation is CSVITGGWGTEAFF.

CDR3 DNA sequence: TGTGCCAGCAGTCCTATACAGGGGGCTAGCACCGGGGAGCTGTTTTTT. It translates to CASSPIQGASTGELFF. The V gene is TRBV5-4, the J gene TRBJ2-2, with TRBD1 matching 9 bases. The CDR3 is 16 amino acids. The trim removed 5 bases at V and 4 bases at J, leaving 9 bases unmatched. Germline assignment: CDR1 SGHNT and CDR2 YYREEE (reference sequence).

The chain recombines TRBV29-1 with TRBJ1-2, with 9 bases lining up with TRBD1. The CDR3 runs to 12 residues. V lost 4 bases to trimming and J lost 6 bases; unmatched junction nucleotides: 3. Per the germline V gene, CDR1 is SQVTM and CDR2 is ANQGSEA. The CDR3 loop is CSVGDRADGYTF. CDR3 in DNA: TGCAGCGTTGGGGACAGGGCAGATGGCTACACCTTC.